What follows are 29 T cell receptor beta chains derived from one specimen sequenced in a study of blood T cell repertoires in COVID-19. The repertoire was sequenced with immunoSEQ multiplex PCR; TCRdb's copy has only in-frame clones and lacks some. The top ten clones hold around 3% of a sample with about 22,000 clones, 75% to 95% of them seen once. The source material was peripheral blood. The receptor set was obtained from a woman in her 70s with active COVID-19.

This clone was seen a few times. The V and J genes are TRBV2 and TRBJ1-2; 9 bases are a match to TRBD1. Per the germline V gene, CDR1 is SNHLY and CDR2 is FYNNEI. J gave up 3 bases and V 6 bases, and 2 bases lay outside the gene matches. The CDR3 is made up of 13 amino acids. CDR3 region: CASRRDRDYGYTF. CDR3 bases: TGTGCCAGCAGGAGGGACAGGGACTATGGCTACACCTTC.

The chain carries TRBV5-1 and TRBJ1-1, with a possible D match to TRBD1 (6 bases). Germline V gene sequence: CDR1 SGHRS, CDR2 YFSETQ. The ends were cut back, 7 bases at V and 1 base at J, with 11 bases in the middle. The CDR3 extends over 13 amino acids. The CDR3 DNA is TGCGCCAGCGCTTCGACAGGGAACACTGAAGCTTTCTTT. Its translation is CASASTGNTEAFF.

The chain is built from TRBV27 and TRBJ2-3; TRBD2 agrees at 10 bases. The CDR3 sequence is 16 residues long. Germline V gene data show CDR1 as MNHEY and CDR2 as SMNVEV (reference sequence). V dropped 3 bases and J dropped 7; count of bases not matched to a gene: 10. CDR3 loop: CASSFLPGTSANTQYF. The CDR3 DNA follows: TGTGCCAGCAGTTTCCTCCCTGGGACTAGCGCGAATACGCAGTATTTT.

The V call is TRBV10-2, the J call TRBJ2-7, with a weak D call TRBD1 (5 bases). The CDR3 has 15 residues. The germline gives CDR1 WSHSY, CDR2 SAAADI. V was pared by 1 base and J by 2 bases, with 12 bases between. DNA for the CDR3: TGCGCCAGCAGTGAGTTGGCGATGGGGCCCTACGAGCAGTACTTC. Its translation: CASSELAMGPYEQYF.

CDR3 DNA sequence: TGTGCCAGCAGCGAGGGACAGGGTTGGATGAACACTGAAGCTTTCTTT. Its protein product is CASSEGQGWMNTEAFF. The rearrangement uses TRBV9 and TRBJ1-1, with 9 positions matching TRBD1. With 3 bases clipped from V and 0 bases from J, the junction kept 6 bases outside the gene matches. The CDR3 runs to 16 residues. The germline gives CDR1 SGDLS, CDR2 YYNGEE.

This clone was observed once. The chain uses TRBV19 and TRBJ2-1; maybe TRBD1 (6 bases). CDR1 and CDR2 from the germline V gene are LNHDA and SQIVND (reference sequence). The CDR3 contains 14 residues. V gave up 8 bases and J gave up 4 bases, with 15 bases separating them. As DNA, the CDR3 is TGTGCCAGTTACCCGGGACAACTATACAATGAGCAGTTCTTC. Encoded protein: CASYPGQLYNEQFF.

CDR3 amino acids: CASSSLAGAYNEQFF. CDR3 sequence (DNA): TGTGCCAGCAGCTCGCTAGCGGGAGCCTACAATGAGCAGTTCTTC. V is TRBV7-8 and J is TRBJ2-1; 10 nucleotides align to TRBD2. Germline-derived CDR1 and CDR2 are SGHVS and FQNEAQ. CDR3 length equals 15 residues. Trimming took 4 bases from V and 2 from J; bases not matched to a gene: 2.

This chain uses TRBV20-1 with TRBJ2-1, with D unclear. Looked up from germline, CDR1 is DFQATT and CDR2 is SNEGSKA (reference sequence). CDR3 length: 11 residues. V was cut by 0 bases and J by 16 bases, with 13 bases left in between. The DNA of the CDR3 is TGCAGTGCTAGAGATTATGAACGCGGATTCTTC. It codes for CSARDYERGFF.

The chain employs TRBV6-1 and TRBJ2-7; D possibly corresponds to TRBD2 (5 bases). V dropped 1 base and J dropped 0 bases, with 13 bases sitting between them. CDR1 and CDR2 (germline): MNHNS, SASEGT. The CDR3 runs to 16 residues. In DNA form, the CDR3 reads TGTGCCAGCAGTGAAGGGCTGGGAGACGCCTCCTACGAGCAGTACTTC. Translation gives CASSEGLGDASYEQYF.

The V and J genes are TRBV7-3 and TRBJ2-3; D may be TRBD2 (5 bases). The CDR3 consists of 14 residues. From germline, CDR1 is SGHTA and CDR2 FQGTGA. V lost 7 bases and J lost 2, with 13 bases in between. CDR3 nucleotide sequence: TGTGCCAGCATCGAAGGACTGTCCACAGATACGCAGTATTTT. Its translation: CASIEGLSTDTQYF.

This chain joins TRBV7-9 and TRBJ2-2, with 9 positions matching TRBD2. Germline CDR1 reads SEHNR; CDR2 reads FQNEAQ (reference sequence). Unmatched junction bases numbered 10, after V lost 5 bases and J lost 0 bases. The CDR3 has 18 residues. For the CDR3, the DNA is TGTGCCAGCAGCCAAACCCGACTAGCGGAGGCGAACACCGGGGAGCTGTTTTTT. Protein product: CASSQTRLAEANTGELFF.

V and J are TRBV6-4 and TRBJ2-1; 12 bases align to TRBD2. The CDR3 totals 19 residues. Germline CDR1 is MRHNA and CDR2 is SNTAGT. Trimming took 3 bases from V and 9 from J; bases not matched to a gene: 18. The chain's CDR3 is CASSEGALAGGLPLGEQFF. CDR3 nucleotides: TGTGCCAGCAGTGAGGGGGCACTAGCGGGAGGCCTCCCGTTGGGTGAGCAGTTCTTC.

The chain recombines TRBV4-2 with TRBJ1-3; D ambiguous. Germline-derived CDR1 and CDR2 are LGHNA and YNFKEQ. Trimming stripped 6 bases from V and 0 bases from J, with 18 bases between. The CDR3 sequence is 17 residues long. The CDR3 reads CASSPQSTGSSGNTIYF. For the CDR3, the DNA is TGTGCCAGCAGTCCCCAATCGACTGGGAGCTCTGGAAACACCATATATTTT.

The chain combines TRBV4-2 with TRBJ1-5; D ambiguous. Trimming took off 0 bases at V and 1 base at J, with 7 bases between the two ends. This CDR3 is 15 amino acids long. Germline values: CDR1 LGHNA, CDR2 YNFKEQ. The CDR3 DNA reads as TGTGCCAGCAGCCAAGATATGGGCAGCAATCAGCCCCAGCATTTT. Translated: CASSQDMGSNQPQHF.

The CDR3 is CASSQDTGTEAFF. As DNA, the CDR3 is TGCGCCAGCAGCCAAGACACAGGGACTGAAGCTTTCTTT. The V call is TRBV4-3, the J call TRBJ1-1; D is perhaps TRBD1 (6 bases). Deletions cut 0 bases from V and 5 bases from J, with 7 bases between. CDR3 length equals 13 residues. Germline assignment: CDR1 LGHNA and CDR2 YSLEER.

This clone was counted between two and nine times. The V and J genes are TRBV5-4 and TRBJ1-1, with 9 bases aligning to TRBD1. CDR3 length: 14 residues. V was clipped by 3 bases and J by 12 bases; unmatched bases: 12. The germline CDR1 and CDR2 sequences are SGHNT and YYREEE (reference sequence). The CDR3 is CASSSPDEGTGSFF. CDR3 in DNA: TGTGCCAGCAGCTCTCCTGACGAGGGGACAGGGTCTTTCTTT.

The chain employs TRBV7-2 and TRBJ2-5; 11 nucleotides agree with TRBD2. V gave up 0 bases and J gave up 2 bases; unmatched junction bases: 2. The V gene's germline CDR1 is SGHTA and CDR2 FQGNSA. This CDR3 comprises 16 residues. CDR3 in amino acids: CASSLALAGVQETQYF. As DNA, the CDR3 is TGTGCCAGCAGCTTAGCACTAGCGGGAGTTCAAGAGACCCAGTACTTC. Looking up the rest from reference TRBV7-2 and TRBJ2-5 gives the full variable domain: GAGVSQSPSNKVTEKGKDVELRCDPISGHTALYWYRQSLGQGLEFLIYFQGNSAPDKSGLPSDRFSAERTGGSVSTLTIQRTQQEDSAVYLCASSLALAGVQETQYFGPGTRLLVL.

This clone was detected a few times. The chain carries TRBV18 and TRBJ2-2, with 10 bases aligning to TRBD2. Germline loops: CDR1 KGHSH, CDR2 LQKENI. The length of the CDR3 is 16 residues. After removal of 0 bases from V and 4 bases from J, the junction contained 2 bases not matched to a gene. The CDR3, as DNA: TGTGCCAGCTCACCACCGGGACTAGCGATCACCGGGGAGCTGTTTTTT. Translated: CASSPPGLAITGELFF.

The rearrangement joins TRBV2 to TRBJ2-2, with a possible D match to TRBD1 (5 bases). CDR1 and CDR2 from the germline V gene are SNHLY and FYNNEI. The V and J ends lost 5 bases and 2 bases respectively, with 12 bases between them. This CDR3 has 15 amino acids. CDR3 DNA sequence: TGTGCCAGCAGTACCTCCTGGGGCAACACCGGGGAGCTGTTTTTT. It is translated as CASSTSWGNTGELFF.

J is TRBJ2-5 and V is TRBV5-1; 12 positions agree with TRBD2. The V and J ends lost 3 bases and 5 bases, in that order; junction bases with no gene match: 8. The CDR3 runs to 16 residues. In germline, CDR1 is SGHRS, CDR2 YFSETQ. CDR3 sequence reads: CASSSRLAGVMETQYF. CDR3 sequence (DNA): TGCGCCAGCAGCTCCCGACTAGCGGGAGTTATGGAGACCCAGTACTTC.

In this sample, this clone turned up once. This sequence joins TRBV18 and TRBJ1-3, with unresolved D. This CDR3 contains 16 residues. V dropped 2 bases and J dropped 0 bases, with 11 bases sitting between them. Germline V gene lookup returns CDR1 KGHSH and CDR2 LQKENI. CDR3: CASSPSRGGSGNTIYF. The CDR3 DNA reads as TGTGCCAGCTCACCATCCCGGGGTGGCTCTGGAAACACCATATATTTT.

The gene calls are TRBV6-4 and TRBJ2-2; TRBD2 might be the D (5 bases). Germline CDR1 reads MRHNA; CDR2 reads SNTAGT. The CDR3 consists of 14 residues. V shed 8 bases and J shed 1 base, with 11 bases lying between them. The DNA of the CDR3 is TGTGCCAGCGCATATAGCGAGAACACCGGGGAGCTGTTTTTT. It encodes CASAYSENTGELFF.

This chain links TRBV24-1 with TRBJ1-2; D call uncertain. The CDR3 is 12 amino acids. The ends were cut back, 7 bases at V and 2 bases at J, with 7 bases in the middle. Germline CDR1 reads KGHDR; CDR2 reads SFDVKD. CDR3 sequence reads: CATSAENYGYTF. DNA of the CDR3: TGTGCCACCAGCGCGGAGAACTATGGCTACACCTTC.

The rearrangement uses TRBV11-3 and TRBJ2-3; TRBD2 matches 13 bases. Germline V lookup: CDR1 SGHNT, CDR2 YENEEA. The CDR3 covers 16 residues. The V segment lost 4 bases and the J segment 1 base; nucleotides outside the gene matches: 2. CDR3 sequence (DNA): TGTGCCAGCAGCTGGACTAGCGGGAGAGGCACAGATACGCAGTATTTT. This translates into CASSWTSGRGTDTQYF.

V and J are TRBV11-2 and TRBJ1-6; 7 nucleotides align to TRBD1. CDR3 length: 15 amino acids. Trimming took 1 base from V and 10 from J; bases not matched to a gene: 7. The germline CDR1 and CDR2 sequences are SGHAT and FQNNGV. CDR3 loop: CASSLGQGLRSPLHF. CDR3 DNA: TGTGCCAGCAGCTTAGGACAGGGACTTCGGTCACCCCTCCACTTT.

This clone was observed once. The chain joins TRBV18 to TRBJ2-2; no reliable D call. V lost 3 bases, J lost 1 base, and 9 bases lay in between. CDR1 is KGHSH and CDR2 is LQKENI in the germline V gene. The CDR3 runs to 15 residues. The CDR3 spells CASSPRTVNTGELFF. The CDR3 coding sequence is TGTGCCAGCTCACCCCGTACAGTGAACACCGGGGAGCTGTTTTTT.

This rearrangement joins TRBV5-1 to TRBJ2-2; a possible D gene is TRBD2 (6 bases). Germline CDR1 is SGHRS and CDR2 is YFSETQ. V was trimmed by 4 bases and J by 7 bases, leaving 14 bases between them. The CDR3 spans 14 residues. CDR3 bases: TGCGCCAGCAGCCCGGACTACCTTAGCGGGGAGCTGTTTTTT. Amino acid sequence: CASSPDYLSGELFF. The full variable domain, its missing parts supplied by reference TRBV5-1 and TRBJ2-2, is KAGVTQTPRYLIKTRGQQVTLSCSPISGHRSVSWYQQTPGQGLQFLFEYFSETQRNKGNFPGRFSGRQFSNSRSEMNVSTLELGDSALYLCASSPDYLSGELFFGEGSRLTVL.

The chain links TRBV12-3 or TRBV12-4 to TRBJ2-2; D is undetermined. Trimming removed 1 base at V and 4 bases at J, with 4 bases between. The length of the CDR3 is 13 residues. The CDR3 loop reads CASSLGGTGELFF. Written as DNA, the CDR3 is TGTGCCAGCAGTTTAGGCGGCACCGGGGAGCTGTTTTTT.

The V call is TRBV19, the J call TRBJ2-7; TRBD2 agrees at 7 bases. V lost 1 base to trimming and J lost 4 bases; unmatched junction nucleotides: 4. The CDR3 has 14 amino acids. Germline V gene lookup returns CDR1 LNHDA and CDR2 SQIVND (reference sequence). The CDR3 region has the DNA TGTGCCAGTAGTATAGGCGGGAGTAGTTACGAGCAGTACTTC. Amino acids: CASSIGGSSYEQYF.